This passage covers 5 T cell receptor beta chains from one sample sequenced in a study of T cell repertoires in cytomegalovirus infection. TCRdb re-called the reads with MiXCR, one entry per CDR3 protein. The repertoire consists of about 900,000 distinct CDR3 sequences, with around 30% occurring once and the leading ten covering about an eighth. No antigens are known for them. Material: cultured CD8+ T cells from PBMCs, obtained from culture after CMV antigen stimulation. These receptors were obtained from a human donor in good health (CMV status not recorded). Some clones in this sample may be carry-over from other donors' samples.

The chain is built from TRBV6-2 or TRBV6-3 and TRBJ2-1; D may be TRBD1 or TRBD2 (7 bases each). The CDR3 spans 17 residues. The V end lost 2 bases, the J end lost 7 bases, and 21 bases lay between the germline ends. Germline loops: CDR1 MNHEY, CDR2 SVGEGT. The CDR3 reads CASSYPRQGRGVNEQFF. In DNA form, the CDR3 reads TGTGCCAGCAGTTACCCAAGACAGGGACGGGGGGTGAATGAGCAGTTCTTC.

The chain couples TRBV7-4 to TRBJ2-7, with D possibly being TRBD2 (6 bases). The CDR3 runs to 14 residues. The germline V gene has CDR1 SGHVT and CDR2 SQSDAQ. V lost 1 base and J 8 bases, leaving 15 bases between the germline ends. The CDR3 DNA is TGTGCCAGCAGCTTAGATGCGGGACTTTACCAGCAGTACTTC. Protein sequence: CASSLDAGLYQQYF.

This chain joins TRBV6-4 and TRBJ2-1; TRBD2 is a possible D gene (6 bases). This CDR3 region has 13 residues. Trimming removed 3 bases from V and 5 bases from J, with 8 bases in between. CDR1 MRHNA and CDR2 SNTAGT come from the germline V gene. The CDR3 DNA reads as TGTGCCAGCAGTGAATGGGGGGACAATGAGCAGTTCTTC. It yields the protein CASSEWGDNEQFF.

This clonotype was seen a single time. The chain is built from TRBV13 and TRBJ2-4; D ambiguous. V lost 0 bases and J lost 0, with 6 bases in between. The CDR3 has 15 amino acids. The germline V gene has CDR1 PRHDT and CDR2 FYEKMQ (reference sequence). The chain's CDR3 is CASSLGPIAKNIQYF. DNA for the CDR3: TGTGCCAGCAGCTTAGGCCCTATAGCCAAAAACATTCAGTACTTC.

The chain links TRBV27 to TRBJ1-6; D unclear. Germline V gene sequence: CDR1 MNHEY, CDR2 SMNVEV (reference sequence). V dropped 8 bases and J dropped 14 bases, with 13 bases sitting between them. CDR3 length: 11 residues. The chain's CDR3 is CASGGRPTLHF. CDR3 DNA sequence: TGTGCCAGCGGCGGGCGGCCGACCCTCCACTTT.